Below are 31 T cell receptor beta chains sequenced from a single sample in a study of vaccination effects on CD4 cells after COVID-19. Method: immunoSEQ multiplex PCR; TCRdb's copy keeps in-frame clones and lacks some. The repertoire includes 45,000 to 50,000 clones, more than 65% of them detected once, and over 4.5% sits in the top ten. Following a roughly ten-day culture, CD4+ T cells were purified. These receptors have no known antigen. The sequences come from CD4+ T cells from PBMCs cultured without peptide, collected before COVID-19 vaccination. The receptors here all came from a human donor who received a COVID-19 vaccine.

This chain connects TRBV4-1 to TRBJ1-2, with 7 bases identical to TRBD1. The ends lost 3 bases at V and 8 bases at J; junction bases unmatched: 12. Germline CDR1 reads MGHRA; CDR2 reads YSYEKL. The CDR3 loop spans 15 amino acids. The CDR3 DNA is TGCGCCAGCAGCCAGCGGGGACAGAAGGTCGGGGGCTACACCTTC. It codes for CASSQRGQKVGGYTF.

The J gene is TRBJ1-1, the V gene TRBV28, with 10 bases identical to TRBD1. This CDR3 region has 16 residues. Trimming cost V 5 bases and J 1 base; bases outside gene matches: 7. From germline, CDR1 is MDHEN and CDR2 SYDVKM. The CDR3 DNA is TGTGCCAGCAGTACCGGGACAGGGGTCCCGAACACTGAAGCTTTCTTT. It is translated as CASSTGTGVPNTEAFF.

This clone was seen a single time. The chain employs TRBV6-5 and TRBJ2-4; D remains ambiguous. Germline values: CDR1 MNHEY, CDR2 SVGAGI. The CDR3 extends over 14 amino acids. Trimming pared 8 bases from V and 0 bases from J, leaving 11 bases between. The CDR3 region is CASRVGVAKNIQYF. The CDR3 nucleotides read TGTGCCAGCCGAGTTGGGGTAGCCAAAAACATTCAGTACTTC.

This clone was counted a single time. The genes are TRBV7-6 and TRBJ1-1; D is perhaps TRBD1 (5 bases). The V and J ends lost 4 bases and 1 base respectively, with 13 bases between them. Germline CDR1 and CDR2: SGHVS and FNYEAQ. This CDR3 contains 15 residues. This chain's CDR3 is CASSSPRAGNTEAFF. For the CDR3, the DNA is TGTGCCAGCAGCTCTCCCAGGGCTGGGAACACTGAAGCTTTCTTT. Drawing the rest from reference TRBV7-6 and TRBJ1-1, the complete variable domain is GAGVSQSPRYKVTKRGQDVALRCDPISGHVSLYWYRQALGQGPEFLTYFNYEAQQDKSGLPNDRFSAERPEGSISTLTIQRTEQRDSAMYRCASSSPRAGNTEAFFGQGTRLTVV.

The chain combines TRBV9 with TRBJ1-2; 7 bases line up with TRBD1. V shed 0 bases and J 4 bases; nucleotides not matched to a gene: 9. Germline V gene sequence: CDR1 SGDLS, CDR2 YYNGEE. The CDR3 runs to 16 residues. The CDR3 DNA reads as TGTGCCAGCAGCGTAGGGGTGGGGGACAGATTCTATGGCTACACCTTC. Protein: CASSVGVGDRFYGYTF. Variable domain in full (rest from reference TRBV9 and TRBJ1-2): DSGVTQTPKHLITATGQRVTLRCSPRSGDLSVYWYQQSLDQGLQFLIQYYNGEERAKGNILERFSAQQFPDLHSELNLSSLELGDSALYFCASSVGVGDRFYGYTFGSGTRLTVV.

A single count supports this clone. The J gene is TRBJ2-1, the V gene TRBV20-1, with D uncertain. Trimming shortened V by 3 bases and J by 0 bases, and 12 bases separated the two germline ends. Looked up from germline, CDR1 is DFQATT and CDR2 is SNEGSKA (reference sequence). The CDR3 covers 15 residues. CDR3 sequence: CSASDDSPSYNEQFF. In DNA form, the CDR3 reads TGCAGTGCTAGTGACGACTCCCCCTCCTACAATGAGCAGTTCTTC.

V usage is TRBV19 and J usage is TRBJ1-4; no clear D. This CDR3 spans 12 amino acids. From germline, CDR1 is LNHDA and CDR2 SQIVND (reference sequence). The germline V and J ends were trimmed by 5 bases and 7 bases, with 8 bases remaining between them. CDR3: CASSPSTEKLFF. In nucleotides, the CDR3 is TGTGCCAGTAGTCCCTCGACTGAAAAACTGTTTTTT.

V gene TRBV7-9 combines with J gene TRBJ1-1; no clear D gene. The V gene lost 7 bases and the J gene lost 1 base, with 13 bases spanning the gap. Germline CDR1 is SEHNR and CDR2 is FQNEAQ (reference sequence). The length of the CDR3 is 14 residues. The DNA of the CDR3 is TGTGCCAGCACCAAAGGATTTGGGAACACTGAAGCTTTCTTT. This sequence encodes CASTKGFGNTEAFF.

This clone has just a few counts. The V call is TRBV7-9, the J call TRBJ2-1, with 13 bases aligning to TRBD2. The CDR3 sequence is 15 residues long. CDR1 and CDR2 (germline): SEHNR, FQNEAQ (reference sequence). V gave up 4 bases and J gave up 5 bases; unmatched junction bases: 2. Here the CDR3 DNA reads TGTGCCAGCAGCTCGGGACTAGCGGGACACAATGAGCAGTTCTTC. This gives the protein CASSSGLAGHNEQFF.

The V and J genes are TRBV7-2 and TRBJ1-6; D is ambiguous. V lost 3 bases and J lost 8, with 5 bases in between. Germline CDR1 reads SGHTA; CDR2 reads FQGNSA. This CDR3 is built from 12 residues. DNA of the CDR3: TGTGCCAGCAGCTTGGGGTATTCACCCCTCCACTTT. The encoded protein is CASSLGYSPLHF. Full variable domain (outside the CDR3, taken from reference TRBV7-2 and TRBJ1-6): GAGVSQSPSNKVTEKGKDVELRCDPISGHTALYWYRQSLGQGLEFLIYFQGNSAPDKSGLPSDRFSAERTGGSVSTLTIQRTQQEDSAVYLCASSLGYSPLHFGNGTRLTVT.

The chain recombines TRBV25-1 with TRBJ2-5, with D tentatively TRBD2 (5 bases). Germline V gene data show CDR1 as MGHDK and CDR2 as SYGVNS. The CDR3 spans 13 residues. Trimming left V 8 bases short and J 5 bases short, with 15 bases between. The CDR3 loop reads CASGRRSGETQYF. The CDR3 DNA sequence: TGTGCCAGCGGGAGAAGGAGCGGCGAGACCCAGTACTTC.

This chain connects TRBV3-1 (or the pseudogene TRBV3-2) to TRBJ2-7; TRBD1 matches 8 bases. J was trimmed by 2 bases and V by 4 bases; bases with no gene match: 4. Germline lookup yields CDR1 LGHDT and CDR2 YNNKEL (reference sequence). This CDR3 comprises 14 residues. CDR3 nucleotide sequence: TGTGCCAGCAGCCCGGGGACAGGACCCTACGAGCAGTACTTC. Encoded protein: CASSPGTGPYEQYF.

V is TRBV30 and J is TRBJ2-2; the match to TRBD2 covers 11 bases. V shed 6 bases and J 4 bases; nucleotides not matched to a gene: 7. The CDR3 is 15 amino acids. Germline CDR1 reads GTSNPN; CDR2 reads SVGIG (reference sequence). The CDR3 sequence: CACIAGGPFTGELFF. CDR3 bases: TGTGCCTGCATAGCGGGAGGGCCTTTCACCGGGGAGCTGTTTTTT.

The V call is TRBV9, the J call TRBJ2-3; 12 positions agree with TRBD2. Germline CDR1 is SGDLS and CDR2 is YYNGEE. The CDR3 totals 15 residues. V lost 4 bases, J lost 3 bases, and 3 bases stayed unmatched. The CDR3, as DNA: TGTGCCAGCAGCTCGGGGACTAGCGGGACAGATACGCAGTATTTT. The encoded protein is CASSSGTSGTDTQYF.

The chain recombines TRBV4-3 with TRBJ2-1, with TRBD2 matching over 7 bases. The germline CDR1 and CDR2 sequences are LGHNA and YSLEER. The CDR3 sequence is 16 residues long. J lost 6 bases, V lost 1 base, and 9 bases had no gene match. The CDR3 sequence is CASSQVSRSGVNEQFF. DNA for the CDR3: TGCGCCAGCAGCCAAGTTTCTAGGAGCGGGGTCAATGAGCAGTTCTTC.

The rearrangement joins TRBV4-2 to TRBJ2-7; D may correspond to TRBD1 or TRBD2 (5 bases each). Germline assignment: CDR1 LGHNA and CDR2 YNFKEQ. Between the trimmed V and J ends, which lost 5 bases and 12 bases, there was a span of 17 bases. There are 12 residues in the CDR3. The chain's CDR3 is CASSLPGPTTYF. Here the CDR3 DNA reads TGTGCCAGCAGCTTACCGGGACCAACGACGTACTTC.

Concerning this clone itself: Other DNA sequences within the sample encode an identical CDR3. The rearrangement joins TRBV3-1 (or the pseudogene TRBV3-2) to TRBJ1-1; TRBD1 is a possible D gene (5 bases). The CDR3 spans 14 residues. Germline CDR1 reads LGHDT; CDR2 reads YNNKEL (reference sequence). V lost 1 base to trimming and J lost 1 base, with 7 bases between them. CDR3 sequence (DNA): TGTGCCAGCAGCCAAGTGCAGGGGAACACTGAAGCTTTCTTT. It yields the protein CASSQVQGNTEAFF.

The rearrangement links TRBV7-3 to TRBJ1-4; D is perhaps TRBD1 (6 bases). Germline assignment: CDR1 SGHTA and CDR2 FQGTGA. CDR3 length: 16 residues. The V end lost 5 bases, the J end lost 3 bases, and 16 bases lay between the germline ends. CDR3 loop: CASSQSGSGANEKLFF. The CDR3 DNA reads TGTGCCAGCAGCCAGTCGGGGTCAGGGGCTAATGAAAAACTGTTTTTT.

This sequence joins TRBV7-2 and TRBJ1-1, with D maybe TRBD1 (6 bases). Germline CDR1 reads SGHTA; CDR2 reads FQGNSA. CDR3 length: 16 amino acids. The germline V and J ends were trimmed by 4 bases and 6 bases, with 21 bases remaining between them. The CDR3 loop is CASSSPTGSGPAEAFF. CDR3 DNA: TGTGCCAGCAGCTCACCCACAGGGTCCGGGCCTGCTGAAGCTTTCTTT.

This clone occurred a few times. The chain combines TRBV18 with TRBJ2-7, with 9 bases matching TRBD2. V lost 2 bases and J lost 5; bases outside the gene matches: 10. The CDR3 runs 16 residues. CDR1 and CDR2 from the germline V gene are KGHSH and LQKENI. CDR3 loop: CASSPGVLAGKDEQYF. Here the CDR3 DNA reads TGTGCCAGCTCACCAGGGGTCCTAGCGGGGAAGGACGAGCAGTACTTC.

The genes are TRBV19 and TRBJ1-2, with D possibly being TRBD1 (5 bases). V lost 2 bases, J lost 4 bases, and 17 bases lay in between. CDR1 is LNHDA, CDR2 SQIVND, per germline (reference sequence). The CDR3 runs to 16 residues. CDR3 coding DNA: TGTGCCAGTAGTATATCCCCGGGGGGTGTAAGCTATGGCTACACCTTC. It yields the protein CASSISPGGVSYGYTF.

This chain connects TRBV6-1 to TRBJ2-2, with TRBD2 identical over 14 bases. CDR1 and CDR2 from the germline V gene are MNHNS and SASEGT. V shed 4 bases and J 1 base; nucleotides not matched to a gene: 2. This CDR3 contains 17 residues. The CDR3 protein is CASSAGTSGRNTGELFF. The CDR3 nucleotides are TGTGCCAGCAGTGCGGGGACTAGCGGGAGGAACACCGGGGAGCTGTTTTTT.

The chain uses TRBV21-1 and TRBJ1-3; the D call of TRBD1 is as the table states it, not checked on the DNA. TRBV21-1 is a recognized pseudogene. The CDR3 totals 16 residues. As DNA, the CDR3 is TGTGCCAGCAGCAAAGATACAGCCACCTCTGGAAACACCATATATTTT. It yields the protein CASSKDTATSGNTIYF.

The genes are TRBV19 and TRBJ1-4, with 10 nucleotides matching TRBD1. The CDR3 consists of 18 residues. Germline V gene lookup returns CDR1 LNHDA and CDR2 SQIVND (reference sequence). Trimming at V came to 4 bases and at J to 8 bases, leaving 16 bases not matched to a gene. Here the CDR3 DNA reads TGTGCCAGTAGTAGCAGACAGGGGGCCTACACACCCGAAGAAAAACTGTTTTTT. Its translation: CASSSRQGAYTPEEKLFF.

This clone was seen just once. This CDR3 is CASSSYREEGETQYF. The CDR3 DNA reads as TGTGCCAGCAGCTCGTACAGGGAGGAGGGAGAGACCCAGTACTTC. The chain joins TRBV7-9 to TRBJ2-5; D is possibly TRBD1 or TRBD2 (6 bases each). Per the germline V gene, CDR1 is SEHNR and CDR2 is FQNEAQ (reference sequence). The CDR3 is 15 amino acids. Trimming stripped 4 bases from V and 4 bases from J, with 16 bases between.

This CDR3 is CASSPNGAGSYEQYF. CDR3 nucleotides: TGTGCCAGCTCACCCAACGGCGCGGGGAGCTACGAGCAGTACTTC. The V gene is TRBV18, the J gene TRBJ2-7; possibly TRBD2 for D (6 bases). Germline CDR1 and CDR2: KGHSH and LQKENI. There are 15 residues in the CDR3. Between the trimmed V and J ends, which lost 3 bases and 3 bases, there was a span of 15 bases.

The rearrangement links TRBV19 to TRBJ2-5; D possibly corresponds to TRBD1 (5 bases). Trimming shortened V by 5 bases and J by 5 bases, and 15 bases separated the two germline ends. The germline CDR1 and CDR2 sequences are LNHDA and SQIVND (reference sequence). There are 14 residues in the CDR3. CDR3 sequence reads: CASSSGLNVETQYF. The CDR3 region has the DNA TGTGCCAGTAGTTCAGGGTTAAATGTGGAGACCCAGTACTTC.

The V and J genes are TRBV10-3 and TRBJ2-1, with D perhaps given as TRBD1 or TRBD2 (5 bases each). The V and J ends lost 2 bases and 7 bases respectively, with 6 bases between them. The CDR3 totals 12 residues. Per the germline V gene, CDR1 is ENHRY and CDR2 is SYGVKD. CDR3: CAISEEGNEQFF. In DNA, the CDR3 is TGTGCCATCAGTGAGGAGGGGAATGAGCAGTTCTTC.

In its sample, this clone was seen a few times. This chain uses TRBV19 with TRBJ1-2, with TRBD1 matching over 7 bases. CDR3 length: 17 residues. V was clipped by 3 bases and J by 4 bases; unmatched bases: 14. Germline V lookup: CDR1 LNHDA, CDR2 SQIVND (reference sequence). The CDR3 protein is CASSMALITGAFYGYTF. Written as DNA, the CDR3 is TGTGCCAGTAGTATGGCCCTCATTACAGGGGCCTTCTATGGCTACACCTTC.

V usage is TRBV18 and J usage is TRBJ2-3; 15 bases match TRBD2. The CDR3 consists of 17 residues. V gave up 3 bases and J gave up 6 bases; unmatched junction bases: 7. CDR1 and CDR2 (germline): KGHSH, LQKENI. The chain's CDR3 is CASSPSGTSGGSDTQYF. CDR3 bases: TGTGCCAGCTCACCCTCCGGGACTAGCGGGGGGTCCGATACGCAGTATTTT.

The V gene is TRBV11-3, the J gene TRBJ2-1; 7 nucleotides match TRBD1. CDR3 length: 15 residues. In germline, CDR1 is SGHNT, CDR2 YENEEA. V lost 6 bases and J lost 2; bases outside the gene matches: 7. CDR3 protein: CASSAGTATYNEQFF. In DNA form, the CDR3 reads TGTGCCAGCAGTGCCGGGACAGCGACCTACAATGAGCAGTTCTTC.